What follows are 11 T cell receptor beta chains derived from one specimen sequenced in a study of spatial heterogeneity in lung cancer (dated by TCRdb to 2018 to 2020). Beyond this particular receptor, the publication reports: A correlation was observed between the number of expanded intratumoral alpha and beta TCRs and the tumor nonsynonymous mutation count.

These receptors lack a known antigen. Reading the label with the study, this specimen's time point is: sample taken at primary tumor resection. The method behind the library was 5' RACE. TCRdb lists the instrument as NextSeq 500. The public reads were quality trimmed at Q25 with fastp and then assembled into clones with MiXCR by TCRdb, keeping productive beta chains. Under each unique CDR3 protein, matching rows form one entry showing the most common genes and DNA. The sample table lists more than 2,000 distinct CDR3 sequences, about 7.4% of them with a count of one. The ten most abundant clones make up about a tenth of the sample. Sample: lung tumor tissue, taken at surgery. These TCRs come from a female donor with early-stage non-small cell lung cancer.

This clonotype ranks as medium-sized. V is TRBV21-1 and J is TRBJ2-1; TRBD1, the table's D call, was not compared with the DNA. TRBV21-1 is recorded as a pseudogene. The CDR3 is 16 amino acids. In nucleotides, the CDR3 is TGTGCCAGCAGCACGGAGCGCCCCCCTACTTGGAATGAGCAGTTCTTC. Protein: CASSTERPPTWNEQFF.

This clonotype turned up a few times. V and J are TRBV7-2 and TRBJ2-4; D remains unclear. The V end was cut by 1 base, the J end by 6 bases, with 7 bases between. In germline, CDR1 is SGHTA, CDR2 FQGNSA. CDR3 length: 13 residues. This CDR3 reads CASSLVKGNIQYF. Written as DNA, the CDR3 is TGTGCCAGCAGCTTAGTGAAGGGAAACATTCAGTACTTC.

This clonotype showed up just a few times. The CDR3 here is CASSRGTKETQYF. The CDR3 region has the DNA TGCGCCAGCAGCAGGGGGACCAAAGAGACCCAGTACTTC. The chain joins TRBV5-1 to TRBJ2-5, with a tentative D call TRBD1 (6 bases). The CDR3 covers 13 residues. From germline, CDR1 is SGHRS and CDR2 YFSETQ. Trimming took off 4 bases at V and 3 bases at J, with 10 bases between the two ends.

This clonotype has a single count. This chain links TRBV5-1 with TRBJ2-7, with D hard to call. The CDR3 extends over 12 amino acids. V was cut by 1 base and J by 2 bases, with 4 bases left in between. Germline CDR1 reads SGHRS; CDR2 reads YFSETQ. As DNA, the CDR3 is TGCGCCAGCAGCTTGCGCCCCTACGAGCAGTACTTC. This codes for CASSLRPYEQYF.

Sample share makes this clonotype medium-sized. The rearrangement links TRBV20-1 to TRBJ1-4; D might be TRBD1 (5 bases). Germline V gene lookup returns CDR1 DFQATT and CDR2 SNEGSKA (reference sequence). Trimming left V 4 bases short and J 5 bases short, with 11 bases between. CDR3 length: 13 amino acids. The CDR3 spells CSANVGGNEKLFF. The CDR3, as DNA: TGCAGTGCTAATGTGGGGGGGAATGAAAAACTGTTTTTT.

By share, this clonotype counts as medium-sized. V and J are TRBV30 and TRBJ1-1; D is unclear. The V end lost 5 bases, the J end lost 5 bases, and 15 bases lay between the germline ends. Looked up from germline, CDR1 is GTSNPN and CDR2 is SVGIG (reference sequence). The length of the CDR3 is 13 residues. CDR3 sequence: CAWGGYRETEAFF. The DNA of the CDR3 is TGTGCCTGGGGCGGATATCGGGAAACTGAAGCTTTCTTT.

There are many counts of this clonotype. V and J are TRBV19 and TRBJ2-3, with unresolved D. Trimming took off 3 bases at V and 1 base at J, with 11 bases between the two ends. CDR1 is LNHDA and CDR2 is SQIVND in the germline V gene (reference sequence). There are 15 residues in the CDR3. CDR3 region: CASSILGGGTDTQYF. Written as DNA, the CDR3 is TGTGCCAGTAGTATCCTTGGTGGGGGCACAGATACGCAGTATTTT.

This clonotype was counted at least ten times. The chain couples TRBV29-1 to TRBJ1-2; TRBD1 aligns across 7 bases. The V gene end was trimmed by 4 bases and the J gene end by 3 bases; junction bases not matched to a gene: 5. Per germline, CDR1 SQVTM and CDR2 ANQGSEA. The CDR3 totals 13 residues. CDR3 protein: CSVGGGQDYGYTF. The CDR3 DNA reads TGCAGCGTTGGAGGGGGCCAAGACTATGGCTACACCTTC.

This clonotype is medium-sized within its sample. The rearrangement uses TRBV5-4 and TRBJ2-4; 10 nucleotides line up with TRBD1. The CDR3 covers 17 residues. The germline gives CDR1 SGHNT, CDR2 YYREEE (reference sequence). V trimming: 4 bases; J trimming: 2 bases; junction bases outside the gene matches: 9. In DNA form, the CDR3 reads TGTGCCAGCAGCATTGAGACAGGGGGCGTAACCAAAAACATTCAGTACTTC. Amino acids: CASSIETGGVTKNIQYF. The full variable domain, its missing parts supplied by reference TRBV5-4 and TRBJ2-4, is ETGVTQSPTHLIKTRGQQVTLRCSSQSGHNTVSWYQQALGQGPQFIFQYYREEENGRGNFPPRFSGLQFPNYSSELNVNALELDDSALYLCASSIETGGVTKNIQYFGAGTRLSVL.

This clonotype is categorized as medium-sized (0.01 to 0.1%). The V gene is TRBV10-1, the J gene TRBJ1-1; D remains ambiguous. V was cut by 3 bases and J by 8 bases, with 10 bases left in between. CDR3 length equals 12 residues. Looked up from germline, CDR1 is WNHNN and CDR2 is SYGVQD (reference sequence). The CDR3 loop reads CASSDPGLEAFF. The CDR3 DNA reads as TGCGCCAGCAGTGACCCGGGCCTCGAAGCTTTCTTT.

By sample share, this clonotype is medium-sized (0.01 to 0.1%). V usage is TRBV20-1 and J usage is TRBJ1-2; D is perhaps TRBD1 (6 bases). Germline CDR1 reads DFQATT; CDR2 reads SNEGSKA (reference sequence). Trimming removed 5 bases from V and 8 bases from J, with 12 bases in between. CDR3 length: 11 amino acids. This CDR3 is CSAAQGSGYTF. The CDR3 DNA reads as TGCAGTGCTGCACAGGGTAGCGGCTACACCTTC.